Detailed here is one T cell receptor (beta chain). Its target is not known. The germline CDR1 and CDR2 sequences are KGHSH and LQKENI. V was clipped by 2 bases and J by 5 bases; unmatched bases: 4. The CDR3 consists of 14 residues. PCR involved 60 Vbeta and 13 Jbeta primers. Libraries were prepared by immunoSEQ multiplex PCR; TCRdb keeps only in-frame clonotypes and omits some of them. The sample includes around 98,000 clones, more than 60% seen only once; the top ten take 7% to 9%. This specimen comes from a study of cytomegalovirus exposure and HLA in healthy donors. Study-level results: Presence/absence analyses supposed approximately even sequencing depth among donors. Researchers reported in a later analysis that a missense DCLRE1C variant was tied to TCR beta V- and J-gene trimming.

Sequencing input: PBMCs. The clonotype was recovered from a human donor in good health. The rearrangement links TRBV18 to TRBJ2-7, with TRBD1 matching over 9 bases. In DNA form, the CDR3 reads TGTGCCAGCTCACCAACAGGGGGCAGGGACGAGCAGTACTTC. The encoded protein is CASSPTGGRDEQYF.